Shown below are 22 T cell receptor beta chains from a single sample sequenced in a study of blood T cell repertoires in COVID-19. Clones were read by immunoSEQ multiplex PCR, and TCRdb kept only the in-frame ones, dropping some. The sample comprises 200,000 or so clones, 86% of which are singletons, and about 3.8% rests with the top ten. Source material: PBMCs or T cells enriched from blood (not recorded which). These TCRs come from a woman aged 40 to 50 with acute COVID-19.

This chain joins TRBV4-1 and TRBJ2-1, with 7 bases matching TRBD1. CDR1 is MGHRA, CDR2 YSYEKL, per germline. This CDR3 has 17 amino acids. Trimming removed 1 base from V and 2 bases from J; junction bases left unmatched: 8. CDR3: CASSQGFVGGPYNEQFF. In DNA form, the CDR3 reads TGCGCCAGCAGCCAAGGTTTCGTAGGGGGCCCCTACAATGAGCAGTTCTTC.

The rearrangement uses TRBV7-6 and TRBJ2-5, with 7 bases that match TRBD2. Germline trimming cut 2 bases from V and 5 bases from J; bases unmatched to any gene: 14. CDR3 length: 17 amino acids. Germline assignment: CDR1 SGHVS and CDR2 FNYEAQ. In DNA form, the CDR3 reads TGTGCCAGCAGCTTAACGGGAAGCGGGGTAGCGAGGGAGACCCAGTACTTC. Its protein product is CASSLTGSGVARETQYF.

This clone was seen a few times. CDR3 sequence: CASSRGYAEISGNTIYF. The CDR3, as DNA: TGTGCCAGCTCCCGGGGATACGCGGAGATTTCTGGAAACACCATATATTTT. The rearrangement uses TRBV19 and TRBJ1-3; D is unclear. Germline loops: CDR1 LNHDA, CDR2 SQIVND (reference sequence). Trimming cost V 9 bases and J 1 base, with 22 bases left between them. The CDR3 totals 17 residues.

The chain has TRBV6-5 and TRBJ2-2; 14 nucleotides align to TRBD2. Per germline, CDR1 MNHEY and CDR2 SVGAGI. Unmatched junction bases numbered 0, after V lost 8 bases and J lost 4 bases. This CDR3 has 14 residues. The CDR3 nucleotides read TGTGCCAGCGGGACTAGCGGGGGCACCGGGGAGCTGTTTTTT. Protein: CASGTSGGTGELFF.

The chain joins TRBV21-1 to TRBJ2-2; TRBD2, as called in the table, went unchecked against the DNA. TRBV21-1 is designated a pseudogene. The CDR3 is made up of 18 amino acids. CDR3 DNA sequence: TGTGCCAGCCCTCGCCCGACTAGCGGGAGGAGGGACACCGGGGAGCTGTTTTTT. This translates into CASPRPTSGRRDTGELFF.

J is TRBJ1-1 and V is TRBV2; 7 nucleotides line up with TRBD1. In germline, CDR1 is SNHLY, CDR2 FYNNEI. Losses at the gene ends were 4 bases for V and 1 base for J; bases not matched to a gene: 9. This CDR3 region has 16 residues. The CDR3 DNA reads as TGTGCCAGCAGTGTACAACCACGACAGGGGAACACTGAAGCTTTCTTT. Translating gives CASSVQPRQGNTEAFF.

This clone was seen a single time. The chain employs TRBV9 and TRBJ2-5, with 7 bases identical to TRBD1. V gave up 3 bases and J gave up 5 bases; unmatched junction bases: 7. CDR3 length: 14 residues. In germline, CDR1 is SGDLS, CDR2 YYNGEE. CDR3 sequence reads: CASSEQQGPETQYF. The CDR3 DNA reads TGTGCCAGCAGCGAACAACAGGGGCCGGAGACCCAGTACTTC.

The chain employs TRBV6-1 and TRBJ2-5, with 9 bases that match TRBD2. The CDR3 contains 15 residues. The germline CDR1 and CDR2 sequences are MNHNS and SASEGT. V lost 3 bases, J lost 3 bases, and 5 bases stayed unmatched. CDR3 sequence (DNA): TGTGCCAGCAGTGAGTCGGCTAGCGGGGAAGAGACCCAGTACTTC. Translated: CASSESASGEETQYF.

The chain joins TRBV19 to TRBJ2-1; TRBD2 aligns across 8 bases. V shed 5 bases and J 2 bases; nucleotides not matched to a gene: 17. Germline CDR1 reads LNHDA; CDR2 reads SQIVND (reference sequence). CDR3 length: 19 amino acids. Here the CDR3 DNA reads TGTGCCAGTAGTTCAAGCCCCCTGGAGCGGGGGAGGCCCTACAATGAGCAGTTCTTC. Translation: CASSSSPLERGRPYNEQFF.

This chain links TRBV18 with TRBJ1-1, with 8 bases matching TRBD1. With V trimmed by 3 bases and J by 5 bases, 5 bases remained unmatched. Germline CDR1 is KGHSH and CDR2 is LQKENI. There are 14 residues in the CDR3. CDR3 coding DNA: TGTGCCAGCTCACCGGACACAGGGGGAACTGAAGCTTTCTTT. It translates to CASSPDTGGTEAFF.

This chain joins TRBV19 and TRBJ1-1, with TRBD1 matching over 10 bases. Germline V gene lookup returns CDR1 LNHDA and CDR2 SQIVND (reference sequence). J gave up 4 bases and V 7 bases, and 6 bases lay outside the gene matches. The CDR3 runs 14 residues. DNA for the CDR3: TGTGCCAGTATTCTAAGGACAGGGGGCACTGAAGCTTTCTTT. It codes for CASILRTGGTEAFF.

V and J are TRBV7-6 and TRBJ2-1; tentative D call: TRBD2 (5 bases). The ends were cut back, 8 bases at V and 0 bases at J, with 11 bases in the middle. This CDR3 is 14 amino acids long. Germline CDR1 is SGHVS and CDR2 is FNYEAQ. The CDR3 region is CASSRDDSYNEQFF. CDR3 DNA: TGTGCCAGCTCCCGGGATGACTCCTACAATGAGCAGTTCTTC.

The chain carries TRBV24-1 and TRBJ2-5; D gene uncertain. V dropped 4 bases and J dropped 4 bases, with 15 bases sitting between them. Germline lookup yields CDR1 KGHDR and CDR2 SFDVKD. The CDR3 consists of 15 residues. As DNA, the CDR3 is TGTGCCACCAGTGACCCTGCTGAAGCCATAGAGACCCAGTACTTC. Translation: CATSDPAEAIETQYF.

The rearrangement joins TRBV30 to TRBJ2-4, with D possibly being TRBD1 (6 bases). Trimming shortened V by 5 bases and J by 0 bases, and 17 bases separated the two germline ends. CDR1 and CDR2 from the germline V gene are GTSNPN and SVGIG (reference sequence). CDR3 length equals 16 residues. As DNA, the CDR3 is TGTGCCTGGGGCCCGGACAGAAACCTAGCCAAAAACATTCAGTACTTC. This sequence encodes CAWGPDRNLAKNIQYF.

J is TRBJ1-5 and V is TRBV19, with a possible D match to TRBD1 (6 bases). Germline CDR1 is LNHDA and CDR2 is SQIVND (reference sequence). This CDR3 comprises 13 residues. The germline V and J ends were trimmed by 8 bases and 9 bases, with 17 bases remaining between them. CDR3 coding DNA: TGTGCCAGTTCGTTGGGGGCTGGGGCGCCCCAGCATTTT. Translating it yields CASSLGAGAPQHF.

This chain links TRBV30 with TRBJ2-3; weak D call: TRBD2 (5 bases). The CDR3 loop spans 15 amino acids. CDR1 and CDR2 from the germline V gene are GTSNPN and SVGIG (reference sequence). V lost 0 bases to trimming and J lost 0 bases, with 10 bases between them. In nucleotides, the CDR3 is TGTGCCTGGAGTGTACACAGCGGTAGCACAGATACGCAGTATTTT. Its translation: CAWSVHSGSTDTQYF. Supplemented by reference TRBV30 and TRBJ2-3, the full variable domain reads SQTIHQWPATLVQPVGSPLSLECTVEGTSNPNLYWYRQAAGRGLQLLFYSVGIGQISSEVPQNLSASRPQDRQFILSSKKLLLSDSGFYLCAWSVHSGSTDTQYFGPGTRLTVL.

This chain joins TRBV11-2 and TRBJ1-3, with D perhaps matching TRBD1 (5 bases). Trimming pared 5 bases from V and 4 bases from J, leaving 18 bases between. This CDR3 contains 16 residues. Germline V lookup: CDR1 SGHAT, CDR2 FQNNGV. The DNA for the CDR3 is TGTGCCAGCAGCGATAGTTACGGGGGATCCGGAAACACCATATATTTT. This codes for CASSDSYGGSGNTIYF.

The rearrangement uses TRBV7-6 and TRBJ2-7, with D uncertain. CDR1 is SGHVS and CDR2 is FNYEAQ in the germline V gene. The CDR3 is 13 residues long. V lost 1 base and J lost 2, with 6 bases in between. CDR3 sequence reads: CASSLGSAYEQYF. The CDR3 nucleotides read TGTGCCAGCAGCTTAGGGTCAGCCTACGAGCAGTACTTC.

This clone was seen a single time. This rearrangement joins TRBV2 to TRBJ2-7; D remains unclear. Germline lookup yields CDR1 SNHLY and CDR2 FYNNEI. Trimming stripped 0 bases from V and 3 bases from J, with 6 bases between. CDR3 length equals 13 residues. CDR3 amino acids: CASSEAPGYEQYF. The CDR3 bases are TGTGCCAGCAGTGAAGCCCCAGGCTACGAGCAGTACTTC.

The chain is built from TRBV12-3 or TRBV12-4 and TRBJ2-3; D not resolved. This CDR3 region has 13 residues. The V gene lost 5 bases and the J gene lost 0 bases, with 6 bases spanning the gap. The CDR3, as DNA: TGTGCCAGCAGTCTCGGGAGCACAGATACGCAGTATTTT. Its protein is CASSLGSTDTQYF.

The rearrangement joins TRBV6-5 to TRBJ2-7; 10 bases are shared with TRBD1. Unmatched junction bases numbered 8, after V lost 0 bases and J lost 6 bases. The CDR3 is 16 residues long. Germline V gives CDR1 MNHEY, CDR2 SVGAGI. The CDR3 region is CASSYSRTGGISEQYF. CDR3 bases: TGTGCCAGCAGTTACTCCCGGACAGGGGGTATTAGCGAGCAGTACTTC.

DNA for the CDR3: TGCGCCAGCAGCCAAGATACAACGAACACTGAAGCTTTCTTT. Protein product: CASSQDTTNTEAFF. This chain uses TRBV4-3 with TRBJ1-1; D not certain. Germline V gives CDR1 LGHNA, CDR2 YSLEER. The CDR3 has 14 amino acids. Trimming removed 0 bases at V and 1 base at J, with 6 bases between.